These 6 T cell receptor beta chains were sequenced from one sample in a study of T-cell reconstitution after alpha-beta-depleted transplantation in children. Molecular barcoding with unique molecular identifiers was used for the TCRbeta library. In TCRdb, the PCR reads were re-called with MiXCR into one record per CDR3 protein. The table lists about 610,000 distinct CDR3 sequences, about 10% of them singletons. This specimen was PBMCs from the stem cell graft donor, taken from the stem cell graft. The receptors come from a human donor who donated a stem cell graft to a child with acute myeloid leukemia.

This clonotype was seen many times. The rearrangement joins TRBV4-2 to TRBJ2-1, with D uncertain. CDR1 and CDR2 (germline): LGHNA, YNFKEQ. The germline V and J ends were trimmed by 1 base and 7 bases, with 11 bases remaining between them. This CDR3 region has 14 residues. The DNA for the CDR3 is TGTGCCAGCAGCCAAGCCGAGTTAATGAATGAGCAGTTCTTC. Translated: CASSQAELMNEQFF.

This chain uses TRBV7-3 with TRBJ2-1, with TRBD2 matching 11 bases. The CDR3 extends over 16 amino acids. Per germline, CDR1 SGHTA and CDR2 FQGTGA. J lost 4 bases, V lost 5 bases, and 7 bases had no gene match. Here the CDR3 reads CASSIRGTSGYNEQFF. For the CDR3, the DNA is TGTGCCAGCAGCATCCGGGGGACTAGCGGTTACAATGAGCAGTTCTTC. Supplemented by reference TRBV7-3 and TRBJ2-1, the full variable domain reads GAGVSQTPSNKVTEKGKYVELRCDPISGHTALYWYRQSLGQGPEFLIYFQGTGAADDSGLPNDRFFAVRPEGSVSTLKIQRTERGDSAVYLCASSIRGTSGYNEQFFGPGTRLTVL.

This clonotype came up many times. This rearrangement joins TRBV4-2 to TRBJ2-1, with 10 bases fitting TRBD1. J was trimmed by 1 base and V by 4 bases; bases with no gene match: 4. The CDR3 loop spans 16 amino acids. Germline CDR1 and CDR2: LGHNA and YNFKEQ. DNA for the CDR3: TGTGCCAGCAGCCCGAGGACAGGGGGTTCCTACAATGAGCAGTTCTTC. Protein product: CASSPRTGGSYNEQFF.

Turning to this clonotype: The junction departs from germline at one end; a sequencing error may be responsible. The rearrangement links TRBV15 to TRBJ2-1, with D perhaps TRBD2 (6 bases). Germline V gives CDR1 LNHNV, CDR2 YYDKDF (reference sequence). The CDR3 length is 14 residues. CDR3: CATSGAGSNNEQFF. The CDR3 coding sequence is TGTGCCACCAGCGGAGCGGGCTCCAACAATGAGCAGTTCTTC.

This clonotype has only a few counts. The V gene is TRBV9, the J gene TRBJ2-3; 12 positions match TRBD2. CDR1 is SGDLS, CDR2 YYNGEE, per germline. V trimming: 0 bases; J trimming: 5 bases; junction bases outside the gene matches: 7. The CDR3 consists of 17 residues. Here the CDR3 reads CASSVASTSGSRDTQYF. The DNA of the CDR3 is TGTGCCAGCAGCGTAGCCTCGACTAGCGGGAGTCGAGATACGCAGTATTTT.

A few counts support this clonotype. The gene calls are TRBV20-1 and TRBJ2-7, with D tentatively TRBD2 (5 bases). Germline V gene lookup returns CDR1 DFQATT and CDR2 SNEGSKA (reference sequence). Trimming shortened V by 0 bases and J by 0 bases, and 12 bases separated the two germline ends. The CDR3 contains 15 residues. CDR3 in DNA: TGCAGTGCTAGAGACGGAGGCTTAGTCTCCTACGAGCAGTACTTC. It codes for CSARDGGLVSYEQYF.